The rows below give T cell receptor beta chains drawn from one sample of a study of T-cell reconstitution after alpha-beta-depleted transplantation in children. TCRdb reanalysed the PCR reads using MiXCR and keeps one entry per CDR3 protein. Counted here are around 500,000 distinct CDR3 sequences, approximately 12% occurring once; the ten biggest clones make up about 5%. This sample comprised PBMCs from the stem cell graft donor, obtained from the stem cell graft. The receptor set was obtained from a human donor who donated a stem cell graft to a child with combined immunodeficiency. Both conserved end residues are part of each CDR3. The D gene is left open where the match is weak. Size is stated for part of the rows, as once, few or many counts, or as a class when the clone is expanded.

v_call: TRBV14
j_call: TRBJ1-2
clone_size: few
d_call: -
cdr3_nt: TGTGCCAGCAGCCAAGACGGCAGCCGCAACTATGGCTACACCTTC
cdr3_aa: CASSQDGSRNYGYTF

v_call: TRBV18
j_call: TRBJ2-1
clone_size: -
d_call: -
cdr3_nt: TGTGCCAGCTCACCACTTTTAGGGGATGAGCAGTTCTTC
cdr3_aa: CASSPLLGDEQFF

v_call: TRBV2
j_call: TRBJ1-2
clone_size: many
d_call: -
cdr3_nt: TGTGCCAGCAGTGAAGCGCATAACGGGGTGGTGGGCTACACCTTC
cdr3_aa: CASSEAHNGVVGYTF

v_call: TRBV4-1
j_call: TRBJ2-2
clone_size: -
d_call: -
cdr3_nt: TGCGCCAGCAGCCAAGATAGGAGGGTCAGGAACACCGGGGAGCTGTTTTTT
cdr3_aa: CASSQDRRVRNTGELFF

v_call: TRBV7-2
j_call: TRBJ1-1
clone_size: many
d_call: -
cdr3_nt: TGTGCCAGCAGCTTAGTGCCCACGAACACTGAAGCTTTCTTT
cdr3_aa: CASSLVPTNTEAFF

v_call: TRBV27
j_call: TRBJ1-3
clone_size: -
d_call: -
cdr3_nt: TGTGCCAGCAGTTTAGGAGGAGCTGGAAACACCATATATTTT
cdr3_aa: CASSLGGAGNTIYF

v_call: TRBV27
j_call: TRBJ2-2
clone_size: -
d_call: -
cdr3_nt: TGTGCCAGCGGACCTCGACAGGCTGGGGCCGGGGAGCTGTTTTTT
cdr3_aa: CASGPRQAGAGELFF

v_call: TRBV27
j_call: TRBJ2-7
clone_size: many
d_call: -
cdr3_nt: TGTGCCAGCAGTTTTCTAGAAAGGCAGTACTTC
cdr3_aa: CASSFLERQYF

v_call: TRBV12-3/TRBV12-4
j_call: TRBJ2-1
clone_size: -
d_call: TRBD2
cdr3_nt: TGTGCCAGCAGTTTAGCGGGACTAGGCGCGTTCTTC
cdr3_aa: CASSLAGLGAFF

v_call: TRBV7-2
j_call: TRBJ2-5
clone_size: many
d_call: -
cdr3_nt: TGTGCCAGCAGCTTATCAGACAAAGAGACCCAGTACTTC
cdr3_aa: CASSLSDKETQYF

v_call: TRBV5-1
j_call: TRBJ2-7
clone_size: -
d_call: TRBD2
cdr3_nt: TGCGCCAGCAGCTTGGGATTGGCGCGGGAGTTGGACGAGCAGTACTTC
cdr3_aa: CASSLGLARELDEQYF

v_call: TRBV9
j_call: TRBJ2-2
clone_size: -
d_call: TRBD1
cdr3_nt: TGTGCCAGCAGCACCGGACAGGGGATATCGGGCACCGGGGAGCTGTTTTTT
cdr3_aa: CASSTGQGISGTGELFF

v_call: TRBV5-6
j_call: TRBJ2-2
clone_size: -
d_call: TRBD2
cdr3_nt: TGTGCCAGCAGCACTACTAGCGCCGGGGAGCTGTTTTTT
cdr3_aa: CASSTTSAGELFF

v_call: TRBV7-8
j_call: TRBJ2-7
clone_size: few
d_call: TRBD1
cdr3_nt: TGTGCCAGCAGCTTGGCTGGACAGGGGGCTCCTGGCGAGCAGTACTTC
cdr3_aa: CASSLAGQGAPGEQYF

v_call: TRBV28
j_call: TRBJ2-1
clone_size: many
d_call: -
cdr3_nt: TGTGCCAGCAGTTTCGAGGGGAATTTCTACAATGAGCAGTTCTTC
cdr3_aa: CASSFEGNFYNEQFF

v_call: TRBV29-1
j_call: TRBJ2-1
clone_size: many
d_call: -
cdr3_nt: TGCAGCGCATCCGGTTTTGGGTTCAATGAGCAGTTCTTC
cdr3_aa: CSASGFGFNEQFF

v_call: TRBV29-1
j_call: TRBJ1-3
clone_size: many
d_call: -
cdr3_nt: TGCAGCGTTGCGGGCTCGAGCTCTGGAAACACCATATATTTT
cdr3_aa: CSVAGSSSGNTIYF

v_call: TRBV7-9
j_call: TRBJ2-7
clone_size: few
d_call: -
cdr3_nt: TGTGCCAGCAGCTTAGGTGTCAGGGTTCAGCAGTACTTC
cdr3_aa: CASSLGVRVQQYF

v_call: TRBV12-3/TRBV12-4
j_call: TRBJ1-2
clone_size: few
d_call: TRBD1
cdr3_nt: TGTGCCACCGGACAGGGAGGAAAGTATGGCTACACCTTC
cdr3_aa: CATGQGGKYGYTF

v_call: TRBV15
j_call: TRBJ1-5
clone_size: few
d_call: -
cdr3_nt: TGTGCCACCAGCAGAGAAGGGAGCCATCAGCCCCAGCATTTT
cdr3_aa: CATSREGSHQPQHF

v_call: TRBV6-5
j_call: TRBJ2-5
clone_size: many
d_call: TRBD2
cdr3_nt: TGTGCCAGCAGGGGGCTAGCGGGGGGCAATAGAGAGACCCAGTACTTC
cdr3_aa: CASRGLAGGNRETQYF

v_call: TRBV19
j_call: TRBJ2-7
clone_size: few
d_call: -
cdr3_nt: TGTGCCAGTAGTTCCAGGTTCGAGCAGTACTTC
cdr3_aa: CASSSRFEQYF

v_call: TRBV12-3/TRBV12-4
j_call: TRBJ2-3
clone_size: -
d_call: -
cdr3_nt: TGTGCCAGCAGTTTAAGGGACTGGCAGTATTTT
cdr3_aa: CASSLRDWQYF

v_call: TRBV12-3/TRBV12-4
j_call: TRBJ2-3
clone_size: -
d_call: TRBD1
cdr3_nt: TGTGCCAGCAGTTTATACCTCAGGGGGCCAAACACAGATACGCAGTATTTT
cdr3_aa: CASSLYLRGPNTDTQYF

v_call: TRBV20-1
j_call: TRBJ2-4
clone_size: -
d_call: TRBD1
cdr3_nt: TGCTGTGCTAGAGATCCCTACAGGGGGATGGCCAAAAACATTCAGTACTTC
cdr3_aa: CCARDPYRGMAKNIQYF

v_call: TRBV12-3/TRBV12-4
j_call: TRBJ2-1
clone_size: many
d_call: -
cdr3_nt: TGTGCCAGCAGTTCAACCACCAATGAGCAGTTCTTC
cdr3_aa: CASSSTTNEQFF